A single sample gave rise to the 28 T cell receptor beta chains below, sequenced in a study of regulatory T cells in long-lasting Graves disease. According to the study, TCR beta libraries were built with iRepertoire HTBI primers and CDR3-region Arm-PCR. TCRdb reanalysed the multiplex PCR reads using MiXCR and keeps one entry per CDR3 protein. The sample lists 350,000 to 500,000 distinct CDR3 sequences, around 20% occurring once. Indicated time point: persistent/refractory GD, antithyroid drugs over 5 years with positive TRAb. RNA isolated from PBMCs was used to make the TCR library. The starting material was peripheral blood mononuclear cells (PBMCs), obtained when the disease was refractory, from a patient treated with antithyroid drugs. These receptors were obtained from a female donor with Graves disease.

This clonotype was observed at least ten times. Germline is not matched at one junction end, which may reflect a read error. The CDR3 region is CASSVGTNTEAFF. The DNA for the CDR3 is TGTGCCAGCTCAGTGGGGACGAACACTGAAGCTTTCTTT. The gene calls are TRBV10-2 and TRBJ1-1; D is possibly TRBD1 (5 bases). The CDR3 sequence is 13 residues long. CDR1 is WSHSY, CDR2 SAAADI, per germline.

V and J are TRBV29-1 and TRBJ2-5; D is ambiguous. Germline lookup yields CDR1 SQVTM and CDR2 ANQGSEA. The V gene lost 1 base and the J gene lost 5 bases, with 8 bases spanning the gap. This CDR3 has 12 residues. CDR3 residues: CSVEGAEETQYF. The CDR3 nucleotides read TGCAGCGTTGAAGGTGCGGAGGAGACCCAGTACTTC.

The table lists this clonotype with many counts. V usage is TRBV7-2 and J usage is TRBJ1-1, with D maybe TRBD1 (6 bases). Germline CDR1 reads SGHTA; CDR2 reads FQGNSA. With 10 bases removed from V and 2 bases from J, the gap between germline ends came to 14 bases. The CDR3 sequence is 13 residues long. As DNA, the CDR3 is TGTGCCACCTCAGGGGCAGCCAACACTGAAGCTTTCTTT. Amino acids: CATSGAANTEAFF.

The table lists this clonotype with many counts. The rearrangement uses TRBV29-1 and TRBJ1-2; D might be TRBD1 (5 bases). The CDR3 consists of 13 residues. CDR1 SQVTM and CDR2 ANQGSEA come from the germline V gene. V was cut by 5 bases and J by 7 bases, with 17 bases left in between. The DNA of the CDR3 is TGCAGCGTTTCTCAGGGAGGGGCCTTTGGCTACACCTTC. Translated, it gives CSVSQGGAFGYTF.

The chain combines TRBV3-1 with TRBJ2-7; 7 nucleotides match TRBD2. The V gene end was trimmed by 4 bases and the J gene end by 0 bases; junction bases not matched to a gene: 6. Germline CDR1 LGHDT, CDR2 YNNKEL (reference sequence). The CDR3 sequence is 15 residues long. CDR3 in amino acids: CASSPEGTTSYEQYF. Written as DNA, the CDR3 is TGTGCCAGCAGCCCCGAAGGGACTACCTCCTACGAGCAGTACTTC.

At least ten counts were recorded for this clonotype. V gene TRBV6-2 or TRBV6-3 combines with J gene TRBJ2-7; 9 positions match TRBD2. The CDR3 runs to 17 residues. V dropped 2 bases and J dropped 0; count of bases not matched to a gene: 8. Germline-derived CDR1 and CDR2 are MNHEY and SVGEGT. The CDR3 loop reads CASSYGLAGIRSYEQYF. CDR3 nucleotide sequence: TGTGCCAGCAGTTACGGGCTAGCGGGGATCCGCTCCTACGAGCAGTACTTC.

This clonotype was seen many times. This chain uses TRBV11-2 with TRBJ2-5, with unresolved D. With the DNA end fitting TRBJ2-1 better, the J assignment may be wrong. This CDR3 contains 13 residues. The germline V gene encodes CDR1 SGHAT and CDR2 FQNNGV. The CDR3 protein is CASSRSSLGEQFF. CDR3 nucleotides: TGTGCCAGCAGCCGATCTAGTTTAGGTGAGCAGTTCTTC.

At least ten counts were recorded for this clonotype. The CDR3: CASTKTGNGGETQYF. DNA of the CDR3: TGTGCCAGCACTAAGACAGGGAATGGCGGGGAGACCCAGTACTTC. The chain has TRBV11-2 and TRBJ2-5; 7 positions match TRBD1. The V gene end was trimmed by 7 bases and the J gene end by 5 bases; junction bases not matched to a gene: 13. CDR1 is SGHAT, CDR2 FQNNGV, per germline. The CDR3 length is 15 residues.

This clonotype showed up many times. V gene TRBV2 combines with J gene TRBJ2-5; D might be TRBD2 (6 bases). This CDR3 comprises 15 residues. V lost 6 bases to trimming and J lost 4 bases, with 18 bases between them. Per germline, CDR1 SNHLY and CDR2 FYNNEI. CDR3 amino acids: CASSVGSAQGETQYF. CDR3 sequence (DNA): TGTGCCAGCAGCGTCGGGAGTGCCCAGGGAGAGACCCAGTACTTC.

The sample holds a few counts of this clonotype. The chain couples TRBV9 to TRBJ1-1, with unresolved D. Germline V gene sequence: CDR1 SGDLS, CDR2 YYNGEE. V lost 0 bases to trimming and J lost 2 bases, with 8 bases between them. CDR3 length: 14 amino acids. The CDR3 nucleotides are TGTGCCAGCAGCGTAGGCGACGATAACACTGAAGCTTTCTTT. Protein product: CASSVGDDNTEAFF.

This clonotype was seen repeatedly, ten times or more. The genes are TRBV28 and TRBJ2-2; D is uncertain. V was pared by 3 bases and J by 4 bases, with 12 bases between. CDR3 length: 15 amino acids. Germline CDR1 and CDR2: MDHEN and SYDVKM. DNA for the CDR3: TGTGCCAGCAGTTTTAGGCGTACGGGCACCGGGGAGCTGTTTTTT. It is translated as CASSFRRTGTGELFF.

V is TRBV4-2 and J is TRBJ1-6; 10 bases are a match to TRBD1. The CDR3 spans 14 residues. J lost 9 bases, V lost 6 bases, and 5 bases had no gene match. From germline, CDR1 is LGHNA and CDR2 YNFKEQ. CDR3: CASRPGTGASPLHF. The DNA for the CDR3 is TGTGCCAGCAGACCCGGGACAGGGGCTTCACCCCTCCACTTT.

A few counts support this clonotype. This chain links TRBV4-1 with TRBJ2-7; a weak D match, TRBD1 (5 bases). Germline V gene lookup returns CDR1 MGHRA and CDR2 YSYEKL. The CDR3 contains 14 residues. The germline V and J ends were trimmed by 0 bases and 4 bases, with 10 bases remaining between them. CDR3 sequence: CASSQDLGRYEQYF. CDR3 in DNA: TGCGCCAGCAGCCAAGATTTGGGGCGGTACGAGCAGTACTTC.

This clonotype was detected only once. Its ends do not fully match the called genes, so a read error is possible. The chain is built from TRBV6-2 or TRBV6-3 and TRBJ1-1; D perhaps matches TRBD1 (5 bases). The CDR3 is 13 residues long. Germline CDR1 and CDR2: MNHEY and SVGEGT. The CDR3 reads CVSSPLGGTEAFF. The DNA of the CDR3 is TGTGTCAGCAGTCCGCTCGGGGGCACTGAAGCTTTCTTT.

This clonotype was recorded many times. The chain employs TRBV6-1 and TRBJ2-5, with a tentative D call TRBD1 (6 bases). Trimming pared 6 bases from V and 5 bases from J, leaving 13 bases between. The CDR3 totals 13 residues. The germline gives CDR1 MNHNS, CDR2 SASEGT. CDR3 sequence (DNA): TGTGCCAGCAGACAGGGCGGCGTTGAGACCCAGTACTTC. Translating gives CASRQGGVETQYF.

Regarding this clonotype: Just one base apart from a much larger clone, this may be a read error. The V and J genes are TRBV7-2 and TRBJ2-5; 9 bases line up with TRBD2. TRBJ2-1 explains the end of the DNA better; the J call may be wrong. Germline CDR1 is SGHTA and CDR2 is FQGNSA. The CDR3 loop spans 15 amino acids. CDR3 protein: CASSLTAGGSNEQFF. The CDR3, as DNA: TGTGCCAGCAGCTTAACAGCGGGGGGTAGCAATGAGCAGTTCTTC.

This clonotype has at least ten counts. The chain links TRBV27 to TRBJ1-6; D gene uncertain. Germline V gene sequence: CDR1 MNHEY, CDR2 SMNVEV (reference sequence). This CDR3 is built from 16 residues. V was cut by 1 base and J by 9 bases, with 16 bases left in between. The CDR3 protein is CASSLFDPGIGSPLHF. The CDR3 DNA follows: TGTGCCAGCAGTTTATTCGACCCGGGCATCGGTTCACCCCTCCACTTT.

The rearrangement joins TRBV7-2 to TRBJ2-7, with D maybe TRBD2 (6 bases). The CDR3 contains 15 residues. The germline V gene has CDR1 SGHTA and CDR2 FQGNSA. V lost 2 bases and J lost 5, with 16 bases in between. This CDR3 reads CASSLNEDYFDEQYF. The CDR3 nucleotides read TGTGCCAGCAGCTTAAATGAGGACTACTTCGACGAGCAGTACTTC.

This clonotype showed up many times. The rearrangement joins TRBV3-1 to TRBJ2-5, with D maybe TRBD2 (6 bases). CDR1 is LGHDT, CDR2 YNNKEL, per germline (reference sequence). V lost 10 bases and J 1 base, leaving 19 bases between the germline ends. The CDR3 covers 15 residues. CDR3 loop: CATDGGSGIQETQYF. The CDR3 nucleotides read TGTGCCACCGATGGGGGGAGCGGCATCCAAGAGACCCAGTACTTC.

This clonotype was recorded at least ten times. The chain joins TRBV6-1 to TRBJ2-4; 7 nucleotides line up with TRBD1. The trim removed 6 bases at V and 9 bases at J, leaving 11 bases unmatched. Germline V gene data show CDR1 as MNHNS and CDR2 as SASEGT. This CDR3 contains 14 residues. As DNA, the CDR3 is TGTGCCAGCAGGTCCGGGACAGCGGTGTTCATTCAGTACTTC. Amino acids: CASRSGTAVFIQYF.

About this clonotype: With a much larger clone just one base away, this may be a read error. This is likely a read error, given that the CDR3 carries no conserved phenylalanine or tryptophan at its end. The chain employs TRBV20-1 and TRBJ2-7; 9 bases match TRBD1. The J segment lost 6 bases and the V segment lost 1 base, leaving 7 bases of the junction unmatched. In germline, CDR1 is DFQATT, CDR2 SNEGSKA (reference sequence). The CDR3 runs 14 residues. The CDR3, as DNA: TGCAGTGCTAGAGTCGGGACAGGGACGGGCGAGCAGTACCTC. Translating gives CSARVGTGTGEQYL.

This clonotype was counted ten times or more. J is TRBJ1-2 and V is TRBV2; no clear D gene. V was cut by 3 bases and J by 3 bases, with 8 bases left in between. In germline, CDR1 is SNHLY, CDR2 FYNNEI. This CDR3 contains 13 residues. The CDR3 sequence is CASSESGYYGYTF. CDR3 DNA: TGTGCCAGCAGTGAGAGTGGATACTATGGCTACACCTTC.

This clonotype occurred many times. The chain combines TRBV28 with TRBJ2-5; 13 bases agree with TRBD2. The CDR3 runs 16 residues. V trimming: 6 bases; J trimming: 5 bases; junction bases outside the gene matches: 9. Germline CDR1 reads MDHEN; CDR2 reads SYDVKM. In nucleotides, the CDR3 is TGTGCCAGCAGGCGGACTGGGACTAGCGGGAAGGAGACCCAGTACTTC. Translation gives CASRRTGTSGKETQYF.

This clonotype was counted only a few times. The CDR3 nucleotides read TGCGCCAGCAGCCAAGTGTCCGGGATTAGCAATCAGCCCCAGCATTTT. Translated, it gives CASSQVSGISNQPQHF. V is TRBV4-1 and J is TRBJ1-5, with D unclear. Looked up from germline, CDR1 is MGHRA and CDR2 is YSYEKL. V was clipped by 1 base and J by 0 bases, with 10 bases between them. CDR3 length: 16 residues.

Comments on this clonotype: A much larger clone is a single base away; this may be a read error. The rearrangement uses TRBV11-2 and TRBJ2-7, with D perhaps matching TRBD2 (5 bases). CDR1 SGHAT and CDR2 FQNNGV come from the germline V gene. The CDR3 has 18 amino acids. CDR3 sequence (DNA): TGTGTCAGCAGCTTAGATCTCCCACTAGGTGGGAGTAGCTACGAGCAGTACTTC. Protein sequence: CVSSLDLPLGGSSYEQYF.

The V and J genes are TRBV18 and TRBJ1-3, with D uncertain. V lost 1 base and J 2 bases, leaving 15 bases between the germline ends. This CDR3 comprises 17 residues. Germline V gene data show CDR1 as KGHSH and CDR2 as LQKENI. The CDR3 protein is CASSPLDPIRPGNTIYF. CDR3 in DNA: TGTGCCAGCTCACCACTTGATCCTATCCGGCCTGGAAACACCATATATTTT.

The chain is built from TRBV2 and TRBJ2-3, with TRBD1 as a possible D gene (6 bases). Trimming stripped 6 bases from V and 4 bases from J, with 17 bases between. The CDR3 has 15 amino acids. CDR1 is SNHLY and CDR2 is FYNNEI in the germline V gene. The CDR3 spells CASRDRGSAADTQYF. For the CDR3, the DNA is TGTGCCAGCAGGGATAGGGGGTCGGCGGCAGATACGCAGTATTTT.

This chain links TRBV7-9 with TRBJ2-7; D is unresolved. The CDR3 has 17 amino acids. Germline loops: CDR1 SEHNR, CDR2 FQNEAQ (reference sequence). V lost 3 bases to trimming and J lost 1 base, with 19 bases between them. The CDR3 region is CASSFSARATLSYEQYF. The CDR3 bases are TGTGCCAGCAGCTTTTCCGCCAGAGCAACCCTATCCTACGAGCAGTACTTC.